The clone carrying this T cell receptor (beta chain) was counted many times. Its target is not known. Libraries for TCRalpha and TCRbeta carried sample barcodes and unique molecular identifiers via 5'RACE. One entry per CDR3 protein, called by TCRdb with MiXCR from the 5' RACE reads. Altogether roughly 150,000 distinct CDR3 sequences are present, about an eighth being singletons, with the ten largest covering approximately 3.4%. The data originate from a study of T-cell memory formation after mild COVID-19. Study-level findings and limits: Whereas later expanders leaned CD4+, clones contracting day 15 to 85 showed a balanced CD4/CD8 makeup. Among clones peaking at day 37 in the second wave, SARS-CoV-2 specificity remained unconfirmed.

CDR3 length: 14 residues. Germline values: CDR1 SGHTA, CDR2 FQGNSA. V was shortened by 2 bases and J by 3 bases, with 10 bases between the two germline ends. The TCR was taken from a man younger than 35 who had mild COVID-19 (a few samples of this study predate the infection). Cell type and time point are not known. Specimen: PBMCs or a T cell subset sorted from them (not recorded which). This rearrangement joins TRBV7-2 to TRBJ1-1; maybe TRBD1 (5 bases). The CDR3 nucleotides read TGTGCCAGCAGCTTATTTGGGGGGGACACTGAAGCTTTCTTT. Amino acid sequence: CASSLFGGDTEAFF.